A single sample is the source of the 2 T cell receptor beta chains below, sequenced in a study of cytomegalovirus exposure and HLA in healthy donors. Repertoires were generated with immunoSEQ multiplex PCR, while TCRdb's copy carries only in-frame clones and drops some. The sample lists about 240,000 clones; 80% to 90% were seen once. The sequenced material came from PBMCs. These receptors were taken from a man aged 18 to 35 in good health and CMV-seronegative.

The V call is TRBV6-5, the J call TRBJ1-1; tentative D call: TRBD1 (5 bases). Germline V gives CDR1 MNHEY, CDR2 SVGAGI. With 5 bases removed from V and 1 base from J, the gap between germline ends came to 8 bases. The CDR3 contains 13 residues. For the CDR3, the DNA is TGTGCCAGCAGTACAGGCTGGAACACTGAAGCTTTCTTT. This sequence encodes CASSTGWNTEAFF.

The V and J genes are TRBV7-7 and TRBJ2-1; D may be TRBD2 (5 bases). The germline CDR1 and CDR2 sequences are SSHAT and FNYEAQ (reference sequence). The CDR3 runs 15 residues. Trimming stripped 1 base from V and 7 bases from J, with 14 bases between. CDR3 sequence: CASSLDLGVENEQFF. CDR3 DNA sequence: TGTGCCAGCAGCTTAGATCTGGGAGTTGAGAATGAGCAGTTCTTC.